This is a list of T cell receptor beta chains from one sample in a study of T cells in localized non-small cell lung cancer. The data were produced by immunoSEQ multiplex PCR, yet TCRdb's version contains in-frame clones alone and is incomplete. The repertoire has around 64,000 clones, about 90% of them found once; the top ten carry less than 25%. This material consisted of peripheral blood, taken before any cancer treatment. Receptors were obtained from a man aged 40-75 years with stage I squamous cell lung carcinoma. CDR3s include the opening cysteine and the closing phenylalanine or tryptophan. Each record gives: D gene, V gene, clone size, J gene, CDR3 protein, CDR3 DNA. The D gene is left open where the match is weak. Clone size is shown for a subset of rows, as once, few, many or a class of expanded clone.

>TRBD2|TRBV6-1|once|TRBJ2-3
CASSDPGLATTDTQYF
TGTGCCAGCAGTGACCCGGGACTAGCTACCACAGATACGCAGTATTTT
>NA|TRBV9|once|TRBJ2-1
CASSPAAGFYNEQFF
TGTGCCAGCAGCCCAGCCGCGGGATTCTACAATGAGCAGTTCTTC
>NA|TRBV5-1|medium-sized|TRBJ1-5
CASSPEVGEPQHF
TGCGCCAGCAGCCCAGAGGTTGGCGAGCCCCAGCATTTT
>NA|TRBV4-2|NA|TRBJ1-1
CASSAFDRPHTGAFF
TGTGCCAGCAGTGCATTCGACAGGCCCCATACCGGAGCTTTCTTT
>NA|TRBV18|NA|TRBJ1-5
CASSDNNDQPQHF
TGTGCCAGCTCAGACAACAACGATCAGCCCCAGCATTTT
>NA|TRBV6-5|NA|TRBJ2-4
CASSETGAKNIQYF
TGTGCCAGCAGTGAAACAGGGGCCAAAAACATTCAGTACTTC
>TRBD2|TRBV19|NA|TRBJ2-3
CASSLIAGIGTDTQYF
TGTGCCAGTTCCTTGATAGCGGGAATTGGGACAGATACGCAGTATTTT
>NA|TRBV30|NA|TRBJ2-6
CAWSAVSGANVLTF
TGTGCCTGGAGTGCGGTCTCTGGGGCCAACGTCCTGACTTTC
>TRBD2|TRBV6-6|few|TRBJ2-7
CASSLSAGVRYEQYF
TGTGCCAGCAGTTTGTCAGCGGGAGTACGCTACGAGCAGTACTTC
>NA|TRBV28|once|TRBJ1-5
CASRVSNNQPQHF
TGTGCCAGCAGGGTGAGTAACAATCAGCCCCAGCATTTT
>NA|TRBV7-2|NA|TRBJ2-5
CAITDGFRSRETQYF
TGTGCCATCACGGACGGCTTTCGTTCTAGGGAGACCCAGTACTTC
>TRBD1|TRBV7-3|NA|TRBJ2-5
CASSSPGQGDQETQYF
TGTGCCAGCAGCTCGCCGGGACAGGGGGATCAAGAGACCCAGTACTTC
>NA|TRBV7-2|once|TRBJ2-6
CASSPRDVGANVLTF
TGTGCCAGCAGCCCGAGGGATGTAGGGGCCAACGTCCTGACTTTC
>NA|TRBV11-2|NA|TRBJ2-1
CASSYRLDNEQFF
TGTGCCAGCAGCTACAGGCTAGACAATGAGCAGTTCTTC
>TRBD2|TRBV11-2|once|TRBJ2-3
CASSLVVSGRAGTDTQYF
TGTGCCAGCAGCTTAGTAGTCAGCGGGAGGGCCGGGACAGATACGCAGTATTTT
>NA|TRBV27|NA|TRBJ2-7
CASSHTSFNSYEQYF
TGTGCCAGCAGTCACACTAGCTTCAACTCCTACGAGCAGTACTTC
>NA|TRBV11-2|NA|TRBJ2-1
CASSSRRTGSSSYNEQFF
TGTGCCAGCAGCTCCCGCAGGACTGGTAGTAGCTCCTACAATGAGCAGTTCTTC
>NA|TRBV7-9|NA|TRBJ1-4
CASSLATGLNEKLFF
TGTGCCAGCAGCTTAGCGACAGGCCTAAATGAAAAACTGTTTTTT
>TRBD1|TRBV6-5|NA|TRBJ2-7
CASSYSAGGAGEQYF
TGTGCCAGCAGTTACTCCGCAGGGGGCGCGGGGGAGCAGTACTTC
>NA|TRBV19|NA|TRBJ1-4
CASSTGLRDIGEKLFF
TGTGCCAGTAGTACCGGCTTGAGGGACATCGGGGAAAAACTGTTTTTT
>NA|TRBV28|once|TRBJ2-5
CASSWQWPQYF
TGTGCCAGCAGCTGGCAGTGGCCCCAGTACTTC
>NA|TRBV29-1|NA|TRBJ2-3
CSVFGQQASTDTQYF
TGCAGCGTTTTCGGACAGCAAGCTAGCACAGATACGCAGTATTTT
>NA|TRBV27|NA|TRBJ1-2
CASSLTRALGPYGYTF
TGTGCCAGCAGTTTAACCCGGGCCCTGGGACCCTATGGCTACACCTTC
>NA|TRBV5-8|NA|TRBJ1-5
CASSLGGGGLKHF
TGTGCCAGCAGCTTGGGGGGTGGTGGACTGAAGCATTTT
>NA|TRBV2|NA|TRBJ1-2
CASLVTTTGGYTF
TGTGCCAGCTTAGTAACGACTACAGGGGGCTACACCTTC
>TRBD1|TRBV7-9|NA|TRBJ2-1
CASSQDAVNRGEQFF
TGTGCCAGCAGCCAAGATGCTGTGAACAGGGGTGAGCAGTTCTTC
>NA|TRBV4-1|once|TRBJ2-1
CASSQHGVNNEQFF
TGCGCCAGCAGCCAACACGGAGTCAACAATGAGCAGTTCTTC
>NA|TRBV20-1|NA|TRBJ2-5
CSATSQETQYF
TGCAGTGCTACCAGCCAAGAGACCCAGTACTTC
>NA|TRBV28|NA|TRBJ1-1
CASSFARGAFF
TGTGCCAGCAGTTTCGCACGGGGAGCTTTCTTT
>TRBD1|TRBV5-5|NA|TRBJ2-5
CASSLVGQLEETQYF
TGTGCCAGCAGCTTGGTGGGACAGCTAGAAGAGACCCAGTACTTC
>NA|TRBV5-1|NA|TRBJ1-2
CASSLEVGAGVGYTF
TGCGCCAGCAGCTTGGAGGTAGGGGCAGGCGTCGGCTACACCTTC
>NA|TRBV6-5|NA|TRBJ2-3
CASRSPTGPEDTQYF
TGTGCCAGCAGGTCCCCTACAGGGCCCGAGGATACGCAGTATTTT
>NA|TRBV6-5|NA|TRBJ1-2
CASSYSAGWYYGYTF
TGTGCCAGCAGTTACTCCGCAGGGTGGTACTATGGCTACACCTTC
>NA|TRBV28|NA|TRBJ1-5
CASSMVRDGQPQHF
TGTGCCAGCAGCATGGTCAGGGATGGACAGCCCCAGCATTTT
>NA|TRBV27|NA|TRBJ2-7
CASSLLAPGYEQYF
TGTGCCAGCAGTTTATTGGCTCCGGGCTACGAGCAGTACTTC
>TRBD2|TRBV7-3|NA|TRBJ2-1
CASSPSGLAGGGEQFF
TGTGCCAGCAGCCCATCGGGACTAGCGGGAGGGGGTGAGCAGTTCTTC
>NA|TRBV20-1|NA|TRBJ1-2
CSGPNNYGYTF
TGCAGTGGCCCTAACAACTATGGCTACACCTTC
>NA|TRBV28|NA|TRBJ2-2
CASRPTRPRDTGELFF
TGTGCCAGCAGGCCAACTAGGCCGAGAGACACCGGGGAGCTGTTTTTT
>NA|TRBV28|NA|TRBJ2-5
CASSLISSRETQYF
TGTGCCAGCAGTTTAATTAGTAGCCGTGAGACCCAGTACTTC
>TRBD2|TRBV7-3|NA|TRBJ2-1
CASSFGTNYNEQFF
TGTGCCAGCAGCTTTGGGACTAATTACAATGAGCAGTTCTTC
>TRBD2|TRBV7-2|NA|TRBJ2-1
CASSLASGSRYNEQFF
TGTGCCAGCAGCTTGGCTAGCGGGAGTCGGTACAATGAGCAGTTCTTC
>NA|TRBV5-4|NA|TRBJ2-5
CASSLRQARETQYF
TGTGCCAGCAGCTTACGGCAGGCGCGGGAGACCCAGTACTTC
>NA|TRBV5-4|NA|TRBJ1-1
CASSLDGDMNTEAFF
TGTGCCAGCAGCCTCGACGGTGACATGAACACTGAAGCTTTCTTT
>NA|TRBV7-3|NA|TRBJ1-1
CASSLTPGLNTEAFF
TGTGCCAGCAGCTTAACTCCAGGCTTGAACACTGAAGCTTTCTTT
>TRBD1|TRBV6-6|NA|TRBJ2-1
CASSYVRTGGNEQFF
TGTGCCAGCAGTTACGTGAGGACAGGGGGAAATGAGCAGTTCTTC
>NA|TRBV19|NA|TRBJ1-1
CASTSNGNTEAFF
TGTGCCAGTACCTCGAACGGGAACACTGAAGCTTTCTTT
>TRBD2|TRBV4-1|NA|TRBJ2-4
CASSIPSGSTRGIQYF
TGCGCCAGCAGCATCCCTAGCGGGAGTACGAGGGGCATTCAGTACTTC
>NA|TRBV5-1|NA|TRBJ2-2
CASSLAQGLPAGELFF
TGCGCCAGCAGCTTGGCCCAGGGCTTGCCCGCCGGGGAGCTGTTTTTT